These T cell receptor beta chains were read from a single sample in a study of blood T cell repertoires in COVID-19. Repertoires were generated with immunoSEQ multiplex PCR, while TCRdb's copy carries only in-frame clones and drops some. The sample records fewer than 250,000 clones, roughly 85% being singletons. Sequenced material: PBMCs or T cells enriched from blood (not recorded which). Source of these receptors: a woman aged 45-65 years with acute COVID-19. Both conserved end residues are part of each CDR3. The D gene is left open where the match is weak. Clone size appears in some rows only: once, few, many, or a class for an expanded clone.

j_call | v_call | cdr3_length | d_call | clone_size | cdr3_nt | cdr3_aa
TRBJ2-7 | TRBV6-5 | 16 | TRBD1 | NA | TGTGCCAGCAGTTACTCCCGGACAGGAGACTCCTACGAGCAGTACTTC | CASSYSRTGDSYEQYF
TRBJ1-4 | TRBV6-5 | 15 | NA | NA | TGTGCCAGCAGTTACTCGATCAGGGATCACGAAAAACTGTTTTTT | CASSYSIRDHEKLFF
TRBJ2-1 | TRBV14 | 19 | TRBD1 | NA | TGTGCCAGCAGCCAAGATTGGCGGAACCGGGACAGGGATCACAATGAGCAGTTCTTC | CASSQDWRNRDRDHNEQFF
TRBJ2-1 | TRBV10-2 | 15 | TRBD2 | NA | TGCGCCAGCAGTGATAGTAGCGGGGGTCAGGGTGAGCAGTTCTTC | CASSDSSGGQGEQFF
TRBJ1-1 | TRBV19 | 14 | NA | NA | TGTGCCAGTAGTGTCGACACAGGGAGAACTGAAGCTTTCTTT | CASSVDTGRTEAFF
TRBJ1-1 | TRBV4-3 | 15 | NA | NA | TGCGCCAGCAGCCAAGAGTCAGGAGGGTACACTGAAGCTTTCTTT | CASSQESGGYTEAFF
TRBJ1-1 | TRBV11-2 | 15 | NA | NA | TGTGCCAGCAGCCCTGAGCCTACAGTGGCCACTGAAGCTTTCTTT | CASSPEPTVATEAFF
TRBJ2-1 | TRBV6-5 | 15 | TRBD1 | NA | TGTGCCAGCAGAGAGATTTACAGGGGGGACAATGAGCAGTTCTTC | CASREIYRGDNEQFF
TRBJ1-2 | TRBV7-2 | 15 | TRBD1 | NA | TGTGCCAGCAGCATCCCGGGACAGGGGGCGGAAGGCTACACCTTC | CASSIPGQGAEGYTF
TRBJ1-3 | TRBV7-6 | 15 | NA | NA | TGTGCCAGCAGCTTAGGACTGAGCTCTGGAAACACCATATATTTT | CASSLGLSSGNTIYF
TRBJ1-5 | TRBV10-3 | 13 | NA | NA | TGTGCCACCCGACCAAACCAGGATCAGCCCCAGCATTTT | CATRPNQDQPQHF
TRBJ2-4 | TRBV6-4 | 20 | NA | NA | TGTGCCAGCAGTGACCAAAGGATCCGACCCGGGACTTTCAGGTTGGGGTCTCAGTACTTC | CASSDQRIRPGTFRLGSQYF
TRBJ2-7 | TRBV3-1/TRBV3-2 | 15 | NA | NA | TGTGCCAGCAGCCAACTTTACTACGGGACCTACGAGCAGTACTTC | CASSQLYYGTYEQYF
TRBJ1-6 | TRBV2 | 15 | TRBD1 | NA | TGTGCCAGCAGTGGGCGGGGACAGATGAATTCACCCCTCCACTTT | CASSGRGQMNSPLHF
TRBJ1-3 | TRBV4-3 | 20 | TRBD1 | NA | TGCGCCAGCAGCCAAGCCCCCACGGGACAGGTCAAAAGCTCTGGAAACACCATATATTTT | CASSQAPTGQVKSSGNTIYF
TRBJ2-3 | TRBV5-4 | 16 | TRBD2 | NA | TGTGCCAGCAGCTTGGTAACTAGCGCTTACACAGATACGCAGTATTTT | CASSLVTSAYTDTQYF
TRBJ1-5 | TRBV7-8 | 14 | NA | NA | TGTGCCAGCCGCCAGGGAGTTAGCAATCAGCCCCAGCATTTT | CASRQGVSNQPQHF
TRBJ2-1 | TRBV15 | 16 | TRBD2 | NA | TGTGCCACCAGCAGAGACGCGGCGGGGGGGATCGCTGAGCAGTTCTTC | CATSRDAAGGIAEQFF
TRBJ2-5 | TRBV6-5 | 13 | NA | few | TGTGCCACCCGACGGGCCCGGGGGGAGACCCAGTACTTC | CATRRARGETQYF
TRBJ1-1 | TRBV11-2 | 14 | NA | NA | TGTGCCAGCAGCATAGACGGAGTGAACACTGAAGCTTTCTTT | CASSIDGVNTEAFF
TRBJ1-2 | TRBV10-3 | 13 | TRBD1 | NA | TGTGCCATTGGGACAGGGGGTAGCTATGGCTACACCTTC | CAIGTGGSYGYTF
TRBJ1-1 | TRBV5-1 | 15 | NA | NA | TGCGCCAGCAGCCCCCGAGACGTGGGCGACACTGAAGCTTTCTTT | CASSPRDVGDTEAFF
TRBJ2-2 | TRBV10-2 | 15 | TRBD1 | NA | TGCGCCAGCAGTGAGAGGGGGACAGGGACCGGGGAGCTGTTTTTT | CASSERGTGTGELFF
TRBJ1-3 | TRBV7-2 | 14 | NA | NA | TGTGCCAGCAGCGCACAGGGAGATGGAAACACCATATATTTT | CASSAQGDGNTIYF